The TCR beta chain under discussion was sequenced for a study of cytomegalovirus exposure and HLA in healthy donors. Looking at the study overall: Within an early data release were about 80 million unique TCRs drawn from HLA-typed donors.

Use of 60 Vbeta and 13 Jbeta primers characterized the PCR. The repertoire was sequenced with immunoSEQ multiplex PCR; TCRdb's copy has only in-frame clones and lacks some. The sample includes about 140,000 clones, roughly 85% of them seen just once. The sample consisted of PBMCs. The origin of this receptor is a man aged 35 to 55 in good health and CMV-seronegative.

The CDR3 loop is CASRGQGAATNEKLFF. DNA of the CDR3: TGTGCCAGTAGAGGACAGGGGGCCGCAACTAATGAAAAACTGTTTTTT. The genes are TRBV19 and TRBJ1-4; 11 bases match TRBD1. After removal of 6 bases from V and 0 bases from J, the junction contained 3 bases not matched to a gene. CDR1 LNHDA and CDR2 SQIVND come from the germline V gene (reference sequence). The CDR3 runs to 16 residues. The full variable domain, completed using reference TRBV19 and TRBJ1-4, is DGGITQSPKYLFRKEGQNVTLSCEQNLNHDAMYWYRQDPGQGLRLIYYSQIVNDFQKGDIAEGYSVSREKKESFPLTVTSAQKNPTAFYLCASRGQGAATNEKLFFGSGTQLSVL.